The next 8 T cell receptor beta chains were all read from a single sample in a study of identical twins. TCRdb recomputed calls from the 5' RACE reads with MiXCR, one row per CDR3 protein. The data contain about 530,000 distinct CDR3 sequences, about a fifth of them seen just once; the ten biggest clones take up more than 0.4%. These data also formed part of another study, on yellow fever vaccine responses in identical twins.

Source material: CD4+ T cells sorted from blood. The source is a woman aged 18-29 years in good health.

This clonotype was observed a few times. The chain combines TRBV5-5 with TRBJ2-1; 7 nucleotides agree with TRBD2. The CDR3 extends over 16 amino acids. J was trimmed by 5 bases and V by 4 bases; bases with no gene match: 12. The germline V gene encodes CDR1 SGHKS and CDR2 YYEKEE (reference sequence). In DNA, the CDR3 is TGTGCCAGCAGCAAACACCGGGGACTACGAGACAATGAGCAGTTCTTC. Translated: CASSKHRGLRDNEQFF.

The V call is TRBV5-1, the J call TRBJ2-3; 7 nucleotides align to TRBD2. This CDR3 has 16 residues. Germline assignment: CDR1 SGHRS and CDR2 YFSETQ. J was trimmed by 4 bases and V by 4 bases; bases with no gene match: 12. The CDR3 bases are TGCGCCAGCAGCGACGGGGGAGCGGGGTCCCCAGATACGCAGTATTTT. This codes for CASSDGGAGSPDTQYF.

The CDR3: CASSHVRSFSGANVLTF. CDR3 DNA sequence: TGTGCCAGCAGCCATGTAAGGTCTTTCTCTGGGGCCAACGTCCTGACTTTC. The rearrangement links TRBV3-1 to TRBJ2-6; D gene unclear. Between the trimmed V and J ends, which lost 3 bases and 0 bases, there was a span of 12 bases. Germline assignment: CDR1 LGHDT and CDR2 YNNKEL (reference sequence). The CDR3 length is 17 residues.

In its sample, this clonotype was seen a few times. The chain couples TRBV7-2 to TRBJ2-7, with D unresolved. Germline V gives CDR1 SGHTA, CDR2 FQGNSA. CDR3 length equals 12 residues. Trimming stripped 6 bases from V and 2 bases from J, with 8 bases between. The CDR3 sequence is CASRAVAYEQYF. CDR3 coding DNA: TGTGCCAGCAGGGCAGTAGCCTACGAGCAGTACTTC. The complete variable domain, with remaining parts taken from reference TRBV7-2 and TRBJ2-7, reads GAGVSQSPSNKVTEKGKDVELRCDPISGHTALYWYRQSLGQGLEFLIYFQGNSAPDKSGLPSDRFSAERTGGSVSTLTIQRTQQEDSAVYLCASRAVAYEQYFGPGTRLTVT.

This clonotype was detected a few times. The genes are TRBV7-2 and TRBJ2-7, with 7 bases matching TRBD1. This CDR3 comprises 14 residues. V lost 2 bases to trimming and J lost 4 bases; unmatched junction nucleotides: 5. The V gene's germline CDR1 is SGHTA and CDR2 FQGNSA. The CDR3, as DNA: TGTGCCAGCAGCTTACGAAGGGGGCCTTACGAGCAGTACGTC. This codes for CASSLRRGPYEQYV.

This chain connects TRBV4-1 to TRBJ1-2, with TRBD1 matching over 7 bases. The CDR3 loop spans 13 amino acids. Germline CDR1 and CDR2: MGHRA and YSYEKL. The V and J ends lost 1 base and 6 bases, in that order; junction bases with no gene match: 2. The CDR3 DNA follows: TGCGCCAGCAGCCAAGGACAGGGTGATGGCTACACCTTC. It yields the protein CASSQGQGDGYTF.

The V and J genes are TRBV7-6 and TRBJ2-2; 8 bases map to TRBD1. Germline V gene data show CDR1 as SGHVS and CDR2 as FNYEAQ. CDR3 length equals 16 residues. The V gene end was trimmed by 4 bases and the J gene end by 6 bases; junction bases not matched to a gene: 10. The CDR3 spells CASSSLRGRGPGELFF. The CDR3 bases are TGTGCCAGCAGCTCCCTTAGGGGCAGGGGGCCCGGGGAGCTGTTTTTT.

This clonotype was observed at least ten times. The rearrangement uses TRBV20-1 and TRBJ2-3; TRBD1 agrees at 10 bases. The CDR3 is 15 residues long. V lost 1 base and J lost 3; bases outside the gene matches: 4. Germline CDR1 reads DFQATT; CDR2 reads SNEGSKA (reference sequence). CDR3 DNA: TGCAGTGCTAGAGGCCCGGGACAGGGGACAGATACGCAGTATTTT. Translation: CSARGPGQGTDTQYF.